Here is one T cell receptor beta chain with its context. Using immunoSEQ multiplex PCR, the repertoire was profiled, and TCRdb retains in-frame clones only, with some absent. The table lists about 84,000 clones, about 85% of them singletons. These data are taken from a study of PD-1 blockade in mismatch repair-deficient tumors. V lost 0 bases to trimming and J lost 6 bases; unmatched junction nucleotides: 11. CDR3 length equals 16 residues. Per the germline V gene, CDR1 is LGHNA and CDR2 is YNFKEQ. This sequence was found in an adult with mismatch repair-deficient cancer. The sample consisted of peripheral blood, taken 12 weeks after starting pembrolizumab. V usage is TRBV4-2 and J usage is TRBJ2-7, with 7 positions matching TRBD2. CDR3 amino acids: CASSQDVTREGSEQYF. The DNA of the CDR3 is TGTGCCAGCAGCCAAGATGTGACTAGGGAGGGTTCCGAGCAGTACTTC.